Following are 11 T cell receptor beta chains from one sample sequenced in a study of blood T cell repertoires in COVID-19. The protocol was immunoSEQ multiplex PCR, while the TCRdb copy is restricted to in-frame clones and leaves out a portion. The sample includes 210,000 or so clones, around 82% seen only once; the top ten take 4.3%. Sequencing was performed on PBMCs or T cells enriched from blood (not recorded which). Receptors were obtained from a man aged 25 to 40 with acute COVID-19.

The chain is built from TRBV10-2 and TRBJ2-1; tentatively, D is TRBD2 (5 bases). This CDR3 spans 11 amino acids. In germline, CDR1 is WSHSY, CDR2 SAAADI. Trimming cost V 6 bases and J 12 bases, with 12 bases left between them. The CDR3 loop reads CASRPAGVQFF. The CDR3 DNA follows: TGCGCCAGCAGACCCGCCGGGGTGCAGTTCTTC.

The chain couples TRBV7-9 to TRBJ1-1; D call uncertain. CDR1 is SEHNR, CDR2 FQNEAQ, per germline (reference sequence). Between the trimmed V and J ends, which lost 3 bases and 0 bases, there was a span of 8 bases. The CDR3 length is 14 residues. The CDR3 reads CASSFLPMNTEAFF. CDR3 bases: TGTGCCAGCAGCTTTCTACCTATGAACACTGAAGCTTTCTTT.

The V gene is TRBV10-2, the J gene TRBJ1-1; D gene ambiguous. Germline CDR1 and CDR2: WSHSY and SAAADI. The CDR3 loop spans 14 amino acids. With 11 bases removed from V and 4 bases from J, the gap between germline ends came to 20 bases. The CDR3 nucleotides are TGCGCCTCCCGGGTTGGACCGGCGGGCACTGAAGCTTTCTTT. Translation: CASRVGPAGTEAFF.

This clone was counted a few times. The chain recombines TRBV5-1 with TRBJ2-1; 8 bases are shared with TRBD2. This CDR3 comprises 15 residues. Germline V gene sequence: CDR1 SGHRS, CDR2 YFSETQ. Unmatched junction bases numbered 7, after V lost 4 bases and J lost 4 bases. CDR3 residues: CASSVGLVPYNEQFF. The CDR3 nucleotides are TGCGCCAGCAGCGTGGGACTAGTACCATACAATGAGCAGTTCTTC.

The genes are TRBV5-6 and TRBJ1-1; no clear D. CDR1 and CDR2 (germline): SGHDT, YYEEEE. The V and J ends lost 2 bases and 1 base respectively, with 6 bases between them. This CDR3 spans 13 amino acids. CDR3 sequence (DNA): TGTGCCAGCAGCTTTTCAGGGAACACTGAAGCTTTCTTT. This translates into CASSFSGNTEAFF.

This clone was seen a handful of times. The rearrangement joins TRBV5-1 to TRBJ2-7; TRBD1 matches 11 bases. This CDR3 is 14 amino acids long. Germline CDR1 and CDR2: SGHRS and YFSETQ. The ends lost 0 bases at V and 6 bases at J; junction bases unmatched: 2. CDR3 residues: CASSLAGTGGEQYF. CDR3 coding DNA: TGCGCCAGCAGCTTGGCCGGGACAGGGGGCGAGCAGTACTTC.

The V and J genes are TRBV7-3 and TRBJ2-7; tentatively, D is TRBD1 (6 bases). Germline values: CDR1 SGHTA, CDR2 FQGTGA. Trimming left V 3 bases short and J 5 bases short, with 14 bases between. The CDR3 contains 14 residues. CDR3 DNA: TGTGCCAGCAGCTTGGATGGGACACTCGACGAGCAGTACTTC. Protein: CASSLDGTLDEQYF.

This clone was seen only once. The chain recombines TRBV4-1 with TRBJ1-2, with 9 bases matching TRBD1. Trimming removed 3 bases from V and 7 bases from J; junction bases left unmatched: 9. Germline V gene data show CDR1 as MGHRA and CDR2 as YSYEKL. The length of the CDR3 is 15 residues. The CDR3 nucleotides read TGCGCCAGCAGCCACGCTGGGGGACAGGGAAGTGGCTACACCTTC. Amino acid sequence: CASSHAGGQGSGYTF.

V and J are TRBV2 and TRBJ1-1; 9 bases are a match to TRBD1. Germline V gene lookup returns CDR1 SNHLY and CDR2 FYNNEI. V shed 6 bases and J 5 bases; nucleotides not matched to a gene: 1. The CDR3 loop spans 12 amino acids. The CDR3 spells CASRQGATEAFF. The DNA for the CDR3 is TGTGCCAGCAGACAGGGGGCAACTGAAGCTTTCTTT.

This chain connects TRBV5-5 to TRBJ1-1; 9 bases map to TRBD1. V gave up 3 bases and J gave up 1 base; unmatched junction bases: 1. The CDR3 is made up of 14 amino acids. Germline CDR1 is SGHKS and CDR2 is YYEKEE (reference sequence). The CDR3 nucleotides read TGTGCCAGCAGCTGGGGACAGGGGAACACTGAAGCTTTCTTT. Protein product: CASSWGQGNTEAFF.

The chain employs TRBV4-1 and TRBJ1-3; D is perhaps TRBD1 (6 bases). Per germline, CDR1 MGHRA and CDR2 YSYEKL. Trimming left V 1 base short and J 2 bases short, with 9 bases between. CDR3 size: 15 residues. CDR3 amino acids: CASSQGTEAGNTIYF. In DNA form, the CDR3 reads TGCGCCAGCAGCCAAGGGACAGAGGCTGGAAACACCATATATTTT.